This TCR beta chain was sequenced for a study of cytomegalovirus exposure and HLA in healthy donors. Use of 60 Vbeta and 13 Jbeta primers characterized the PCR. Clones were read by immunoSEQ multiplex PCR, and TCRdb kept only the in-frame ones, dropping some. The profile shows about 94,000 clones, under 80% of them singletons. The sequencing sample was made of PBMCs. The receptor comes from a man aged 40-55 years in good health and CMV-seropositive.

CDR3 DNA sequence: TGTGCCAGCAACCAGGGTGGTGGCTACACCTTC. This gives the protein CASNQGGGYTF. The chain is built from TRBV6-5 and TRBJ1-2; D is possibly TRBD1 (5 bases). CDR3 size: 11 residues. Trimming removed 7 bases from V and 7 bases from J, with 10 bases in between. Looked up from germline, CDR1 is MNHEY and CDR2 is SVGAGI.